This paragraph covers one TCR beta chain sequence. The data belong to a study of cytomegalovirus exposure and HLA in healthy donors. The data were produced by immunoSEQ multiplex PCR, yet TCRdb's version contains in-frame clones alone and is incomplete. The table has about 110,000 clones, more than 75% seen once. Germline lookup yields CDR1 LGHNA and CDR2 YSLEER. The CDR3 has 15 residues. V lost 0 bases and J 5 bases, leaving 13 bases between the germline ends. The rearrangement uses TRBV4-3 and TRBJ1-2, with unresolved D. The clonotype comes from a woman aged 30 to 39 in good health and CMV-seropositive. Sample: PBMCs. This CDR3 is CASSQDIPGYYGYTF. Here the CDR3 DNA reads TGCGCCAGCAGCCAAGATATCCCGGGGTATTATGGCTACACCTTC.